Below are 25 T cell receptor beta chains sequenced from a single sample in a study of T cells of healthy individuals. TCRdb processed the 5' RACE reads anew with MiXCR; each CDR3 protein has one entry. The sample has 53,000 or so distinct CDR3 sequences, over 12% seen once; the top ten hold about 16%. These receptors were taken from a human donor in good health.

This clonotype appeared many times. CDR3 in amino acids: CASSFLSEVSYEQYF. DNA of the CDR3: TGTGCCAGCAGCTTCCTTTCGGAGGTCTCCTACGAGCAGTACTTC. The genes are TRBV5-6 and TRBJ2-7; tentatively, D is TRBD2 (5 bases). This CDR3 contains 15 residues. Germline lookup yields CDR1 SGHDT and CDR2 YYEEEE. Trimming took off 2 bases at V and 0 bases at J, with 12 bases between the two ends.

This clonotype was counted between two and nine times. V gene TRBV7-2 combines with J gene TRBJ1-2; D gene ambiguous. Trimming shortened V by 3 bases and J by 6 bases, and 20 bases separated the two germline ends. The length of the CDR3 is 16 residues. Per germline, CDR1 SGHTA and CDR2 FQGNSA. In DNA form, the CDR3 reads TGTGCCAGCAGCTTTTCCAGCTCATGGGCTAGGGATGGCTACACCTTC. Its translation is CASSFSSSWARDGYTF.

The rearrangement uses TRBV10-3 and TRBJ2-5; 8 positions match TRBD2. The CDR3 covers 14 residues. V trimming: 0 bases; J trimming: 5 bases; junction bases outside the gene matches: 2. The germline gives CDR1 ENHRY, CDR2 SYGVKD. The CDR3 region has the DNA TGTGCCATCAGTGAGTCACCGGGAGGGGAGACCCAGTACTTC. This gives the protein CAISESPGGETQYF.

The gene calls are TRBV25-1 and TRBJ2-2; D possibly corresponds to TRBD1 (5 bases). Trimming took 6 bases from V and 0 from J, leaving 17 bases between them. The CDR3 spans 17 residues. Germline V gives CDR1 MGHDK, CDR2 SYGVNS. The chain's CDR3 is CASRITKRQPNTGELFF. The CDR3 bases are TGTGCCAGCAGGATCACAAAAAGACAGCCGAACACCGGGGAGCTGTTTTTT.

There are a few counts of this clonotype. This sequence joins TRBV29-1 and TRBJ2-7, with 7 positions matching TRBD1. Germline V gives CDR1 SQVTM, CDR2 ANQGSEA. The CDR3 has 13 residues. V was pared by 2 bases and J by 3 bases, with 4 bases of the junction left unmatched. Written as DNA, the CDR3 is TGCAGCGTTGAACTTCGGACAGGCTACGAGCAGTACTTC. Its translation: CSVELRTGYEQYF.

The rearrangement uses TRBV2 and TRBJ1-4, with D possibly TRBD1 on 6 matching bases. The germline gives CDR1 SNHLY, CDR2 FYNNEI. V was pared by 6 bases and J by 8 bases, with 16 bases between. This CDR3 has 14 residues. CDR3 sequence: CASRTGGAGEKLFF. CDR3 nucleotide sequence: TGTGCCAGCAGGACCGGGGGCGCCGGGGAAAAACTGTTTTTT.

There are a few counts of this clonotype. V and J are TRBV6-4 and TRBJ2-3; unclear D gene. The germline V and J ends were trimmed by 8 bases and 2 bases, with 11 bases remaining between them. Germline-derived CDR1 and CDR2 are MRHNA and SNTAGT. The CDR3 covers 13 residues. Here the CDR3 DNA reads TGTGCCAGCGGGAATGGGCACACAGATACGCAGTATTTT. Protein product: CASGNGHTDTQYF.

On this clonotype: A much larger clone lies one base from this, so it may be a read error. CDR3 bases: TGTGCCAGCAACCCGAGGGCAGGGGCGTACGAGCAGTTCTTC. It yields the protein CASNPRAGAYEQFF. The chain has TRBV12-3 or TRBV12-4 and TRBJ2-1; D might be TRBD1 (6 bases). This CDR3 spans 14 amino acids. V lost 7 bases to trimming and J lost 10 bases, with 20 bases between them.

This clonotype was recorded at least ten times. This chain links TRBV10-3 with TRBJ2-3; maybe TRBD1 (6 bases). Germline CDR1 is ENHRY and CDR2 is SYGVKD. The V gene lost 6 bases and the J gene lost 3 bases, with 13 bases spanning the gap. The length of the CDR3 is 14 residues. Written as DNA, the CDR3 is TGTGCCATCAGCTTAGGGGGTGTGACAGATACGCAGTATTTT. This gives the protein CAISLGGVTDTQYF.

This clonotype was recorded at least ten times. J is TRBJ2-1 and V is TRBV7-2; D might be TRBD2 (7 bases). Trimming took 1 base from V and 7 from J, leaving 14 bases between them. The CDR3 totals 15 residues. Germline CDR1 reads SGHTA; CDR2 reads FQGNSA. Here the CDR3 DNA reads TGTGCCAGCAGCTTAGGTGGGGGGGCCAGGAATGAGCAGTTCTTC. This encodes CASSLGGGARNEQFF.

This clonotype was counted ten times or more. This sequence joins TRBV29-1 and TRBJ2-5; no reliable D call. Germline V gene data show CDR1 as SQVTM and CDR2 as ANQGSEA. The germline V and J ends were trimmed by 6 bases and 5 bases, with 16 bases remaining between them. The CDR3 has 13 amino acids. The CDR3 DNA follows: TGCAGCGTCCCGGGCCAAGGGCTGGAGACCCAGTACTTC. Its protein product is CSVPGQGLETQYF.

This clonotype was observed at least ten times. This rearrangement joins TRBV6-5 to TRBJ2-3; 14 bases agree with TRBD2. Germline lookup yields CDR1 MNHEY and CDR2 SVGAGI. J lost 1 base, V lost 6 bases, and 15 bases had no gene match. This CDR3 spans 20 amino acids. In nucleotides, the CDR3 is TGTGCCAGCAGGAGGCGGTTTGTAGGACTAGCGGGGGGCGGCACAGATACGCAGTATTTT. Translating it yields CASRRRFVGLAGGGTDTQYF.

The genes are TRBV20-1 and TRBJ1-5; 9 bases align to TRBD1. CDR1 and CDR2 (germline): DFQATT, SNEGSKA (reference sequence). With V trimmed by 6 bases and J by 1 base, 4 bases remained unmatched. This CDR3 is 14 amino acids long. The CDR3 spells CSALTGGSNQPQHF. The CDR3 bases are TGCAGTGCCTTGACAGGGGGGAGCAATCAGCCCCAGCATTTT.

The sample holds many counts of this clonotype. The chain has TRBV20-1 and TRBJ1-1; D perhaps matches TRBD1 (5 bases). This CDR3 is 12 amino acids long. Trimming removed 1 base from V and 4 bases from J, with 7 bases in between. Germline V gene data show CDR1 as DFQATT and CDR2 as SNEGSKA (reference sequence). CDR3 DNA sequence: TGCAGTGCTAGAGGCAGGGTCACTGAAGCTTTCTTT. Translated, it gives CSARGRVTEAFF.

This clonotype was seen a handful of times. The chain combines TRBV27 with TRBJ2-1, with 7 bases identical to TRBD2. The CDR3 spans 16 residues. Germline V gene data show CDR1 as MNHEY and CDR2 as SMNVEV (reference sequence). V lost 10 bases and J lost 7; bases outside the gene matches: 19. This CDR3 is CATSGAGVDSRNEQFF. CDR3 nucleotide sequence: TGTGCCACATCCGGGGCGGGGGTCGACTCGCGTAATGAGCAGTTCTTC.

The chain combines TRBV5-1 with TRBJ2-3; 13 nucleotides match TRBD2. The germline gives CDR1 SGHRS, CDR2 YFSETQ. The CDR3 is 17 residues long. Germline trimming cut 4 bases from V and 5 bases from J; bases unmatched to any gene: 10. The DNA for the CDR3 is TGCGCCAGCAGCCCCGCGGGACTAGCGGGGTGGGGAGATACGCAGTATTTT. It yields the protein CASSPAGLAGWGDTQYF.

This clonotype was seen only a few times. V gene TRBV6-2 or TRBV6-3 combines with J gene TRBJ1-1; the D is unclear. Deletions cut 6 bases from V and 0 bases from J, with 11 bases between. Per the germline V gene, CDR1 is MNHEY and CDR2 is SVGEGT. The CDR3 covers 14 residues. CDR3 in amino acids: CASSRRTVNTEAFF. CDR3 nucleotide sequence: TGTGCCAGCAGCCGAAGGACGGTGAACACTGAAGCTTTCTTT.

A remark on this clonotype: Sequence at one end of the junction differs from germline and may be a read error. CDR3 nucleotides: TGTGCCAGCAAGGGGGACGGGGGTGGCAATCGGCCCCAGCATTTT. Residues: CASKGDGGGNRPQHF. This chain joins TRBV25-1 and TRBJ1-5; a weak D match, TRBD1 (6 bases). Germline loops: CDR1 MGHDK, CDR2 SYGVNS. This CDR3 is built from 15 residues.

This clonotype was detected ten times or more. The J gene is TRBJ1-5, the V gene TRBV2; maybe TRBD1 (6 bases). The CDR3 is 16 amino acids. The ends were cut back, 5 bases at V and 5 bases at J, with 19 bases in the middle. Germline CDR1 reads SNHLY; CDR2 reads FYNNEI. CDR3 region: CASSCSTTGSDQPQHF. CDR3 nucleotide sequence: TGTGCCAGCAGTTGTTCAACAACAGGGTCCGATCAGCCCCAGCATTTT.

This clonotype has at least ten counts. The chain recombines TRBV5-1 with TRBJ2-7; D is undetermined. The CDR3 length is 17 residues. V lost 1 base, J lost 5 bases, and 22 bases lay in between. Germline CDR1 SGHRS, CDR2 YFSETQ. CDR3 protein: CASSLLAEPLIFHEQYF. The CDR3 DNA reads as TGCGCCAGCAGCTTGTTAGCAGAGCCCTTGATTTTCCACGAGCAGTACTTC.

This clonotype was recorded at least ten times. This chain links TRBV12-3 or TRBV12-4 with TRBJ1-1; D possibly corresponds to TRBD1 (6 bases). V lost 1 base, J lost 5 bases, and 14 bases lay in between. The CDR3 is 15 amino acids. The CDR3 reads CASSLVEGGGTEAFF. For the CDR3, the DNA is TGTGCCAGCAGTTTAGTTGAGGGAGGGGGAACTGAAGCTTTCTTT.

The V gene is TRBV20-1, the J gene TRBJ1-4; D uncertain. V lost 3 bases and J lost 0, with 5 bases in between. The CDR3 totals 13 residues. The germline gives CDR1 DFQATT, CDR2 SNEGSKA (reference sequence). CDR3 in amino acids: CSASSPTNEKLFF. Here the CDR3 DNA reads TGCAGTGCTAGTTCTCCAACTAATGAAAAACTGTTTTTT.

On this clonotype itself: One base away lies a much larger clone, so this may be a sequencing read error. V gene TRBV6-6 combines with J gene TRBJ2-3; a weak D match, TRBD2 (6 bases). The CDR3 extends over 15 amino acids. The germline CDR1 and CDR2 sequences are MNHNY and SVGAGI (reference sequence). The V gene lost 6 bases and the J gene lost 2 bases, with 15 bases spanning the gap. For the CDR3, the DNA is TGTGCCAGCAGATCTAGCGTGGGTACCACAGATACGCAGTATTTT. It yields the protein CASRSSVGTTDTQYF.

This clonotype was seen at least ten times. The chain uses TRBV29-1 and TRBJ1-2; 8 positions agree with TRBD1. This CDR3 has 15 amino acids. Germline CDR1 and CDR2: SQVTM and ANQGSEA. The junction had 7 bases not matched to a gene; V was cut back by 1 base and J by 3 bases. CDR3 nucleotides: TGCAGCGTTGAAGGGCAGGGGGCTACCTACTATGGCTACACCTTC. Its translation: CSVEGQGATYYGYTF.

This clonotype came up a few times. The chain is built from TRBV27 and TRBJ2-3; 9 bases line up with TRBD1. The J segment lost 1 base and the V segment lost 6 bases, leaving 5 bases of the junction unmatched. CDR1 MNHEY and CDR2 SMNVEV come from the germline V gene (reference sequence). The length of the CDR3 is 15 residues. This CDR3 reads CASRYRGLGTDTQYF. The CDR3 region has the DNA TGTGCCAGCAGGTACAGGGGGCTCGGCACAGATACGCAGTATTTT.